This TCR beta chain was retrieved from a study of patients and donors after allogeneic stem cell transplantation. TCRdb re-called the RT-PCR reads with MiXCR, one entry per CDR3 protein. The sample lists approximately 430,000 distinct CDR3 sequences, 15% to 20% occurring once. The J segment lost 8 bases and the V segment lost 3 bases, leaving 14 bases of the junction unmatched. CDR1 is SGDLS and CDR2 is YYNGEE in the germline V gene. This CDR3 has 16 amino acids. The rearrangement uses TRBV9 and TRBJ2-1; the match to TRBD1 covers 7 bases. The TCR originated in a human donor who was either an allogeneic HSCT recipient or a stem cell or donor lymphocyte infusion donor (not recorded which). It is not recorded whose cells these are; they may come from a transplant donor. The sequencing sample was made of blood, either unsorted or a sorted T cell fraction (not recorded which). The CDR3 region is CASSAAGTVVPDEQFF. CDR3 nucleotides: TGTGCCAGCAGCGCCGCCGGGACAGTGGTTCCCGATGAGCAGTTCTTC.